Presented here are 2 T cell receptor beta chains from one specimen sequenced in a study of blood T cells in healthy people across ages. It was with a sample-barcoded 5' primer and a J-beta primer mix that a second PCR of roughly 6 to 12 cycles was run. A single record per CDR3 protein comes from TCRdb applying MiXCR to the 5' RACE reads. The repertoire has over 1.5 million distinct CDR3 sequences, roughly 49% of them found once; the top ten carry more than 2%. The specimen sequenced was blood. Receptor source: a woman between 35 and 50 years old in good health.

The chain has TRBV27 and TRBJ2-2; D gene uncertain. From germline, CDR1 is MNHEY and CDR2 SMNVEV (reference sequence). This CDR3 is 15 amino acids long. Trimming pared 1 base from V and 4 bases from J, leaving 10 bases between. CDR3 DNA: TGTGCCAGCAGTTTATATGGGCTCCTCACCGGGGAGCTGTTTTTT. It translates to CASSLYGLLTGELFF.

This chain joins TRBV7-3 and TRBJ2-5; D could derive from TRBD1 or TRBD2 (5 bases each). There are 13 residues in the CDR3. Trimming pared 5 bases from V and 11 bases from J, leaving 18 bases between. The V gene's germline CDR1 is SGHTA and CDR2 FQGTGA. This CDR3 reads CASSRGADNEQYF. CDR3 in DNA: TGTGCCAGCAGCCGAGGGGCAGACAATGAGCAGTACTTC.